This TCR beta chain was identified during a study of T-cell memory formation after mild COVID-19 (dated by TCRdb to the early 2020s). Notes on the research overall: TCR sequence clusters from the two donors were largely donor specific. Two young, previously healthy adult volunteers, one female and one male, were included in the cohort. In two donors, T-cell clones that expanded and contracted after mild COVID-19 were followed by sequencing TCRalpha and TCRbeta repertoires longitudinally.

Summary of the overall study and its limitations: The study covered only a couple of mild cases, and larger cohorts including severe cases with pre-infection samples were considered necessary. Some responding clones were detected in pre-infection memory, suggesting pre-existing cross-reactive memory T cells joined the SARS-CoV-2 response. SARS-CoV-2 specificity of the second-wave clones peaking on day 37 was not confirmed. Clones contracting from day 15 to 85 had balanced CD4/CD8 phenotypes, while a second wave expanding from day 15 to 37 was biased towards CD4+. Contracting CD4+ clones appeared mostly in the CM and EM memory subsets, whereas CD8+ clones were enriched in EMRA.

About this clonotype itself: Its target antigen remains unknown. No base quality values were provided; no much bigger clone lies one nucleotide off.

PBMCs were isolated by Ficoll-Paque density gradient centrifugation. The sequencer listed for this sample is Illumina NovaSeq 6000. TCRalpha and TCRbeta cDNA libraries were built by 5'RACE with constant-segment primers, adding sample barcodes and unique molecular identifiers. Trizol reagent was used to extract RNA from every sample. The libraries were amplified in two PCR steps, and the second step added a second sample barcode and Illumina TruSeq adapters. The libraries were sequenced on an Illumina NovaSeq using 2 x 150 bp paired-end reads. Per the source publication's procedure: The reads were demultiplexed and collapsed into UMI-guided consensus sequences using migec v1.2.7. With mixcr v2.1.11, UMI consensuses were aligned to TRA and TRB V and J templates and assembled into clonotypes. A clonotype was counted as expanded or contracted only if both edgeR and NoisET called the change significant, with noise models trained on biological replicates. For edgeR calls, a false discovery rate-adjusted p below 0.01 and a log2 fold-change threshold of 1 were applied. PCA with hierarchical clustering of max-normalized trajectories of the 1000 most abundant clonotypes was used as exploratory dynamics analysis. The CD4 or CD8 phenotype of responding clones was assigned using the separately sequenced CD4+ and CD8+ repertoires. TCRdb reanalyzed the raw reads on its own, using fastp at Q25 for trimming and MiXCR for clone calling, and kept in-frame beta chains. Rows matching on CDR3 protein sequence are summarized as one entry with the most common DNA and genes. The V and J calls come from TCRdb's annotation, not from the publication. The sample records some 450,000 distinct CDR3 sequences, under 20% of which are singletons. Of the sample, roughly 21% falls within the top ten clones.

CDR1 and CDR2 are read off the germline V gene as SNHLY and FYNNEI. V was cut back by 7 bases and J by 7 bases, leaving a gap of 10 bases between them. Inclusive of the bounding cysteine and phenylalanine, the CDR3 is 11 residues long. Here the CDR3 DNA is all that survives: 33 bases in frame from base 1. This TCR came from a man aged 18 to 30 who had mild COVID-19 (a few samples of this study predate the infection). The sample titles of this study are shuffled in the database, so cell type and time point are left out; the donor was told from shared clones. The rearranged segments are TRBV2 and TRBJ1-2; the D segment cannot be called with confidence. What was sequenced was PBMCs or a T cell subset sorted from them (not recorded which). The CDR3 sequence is CASIEDGGYTF. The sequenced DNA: TGTGCCAGCATAGAGGACGGTGGCTACACCTTC.